The 25 T cell receptor beta chains presented below share a single source sample, sequenced in a study of naive and memory T cell subsets. Two oligonucleotides, mixed equimolar, formed the beta constant-region primer covering TRBC1 and TRBC2. Nested alpha and beta constant-region primers with the SP2 primer drove four PCR rounds on ligated cDNA. TCRdb independently ran MiXCR on the UMI-ligation and nested PCR reads; one entry per CDR3 protein. This sample has 150,000 or so distinct CDR3 sequences, with roughly 23% found just once. Study-level points and caveats: Naive repertoires, especially CD8, held a few larger clonotypes, possibly memory cells re-expressing CD45RA.

These TCRs are of unknown antigen specificity. Sequenced material: naive CD4+ T cells from blood. These receptors originate from a human donor in good health.

This clonotype was recorded a few times. V and J are TRBV6-2 or TRBV6-3 and TRBJ2-5; unclear D gene. The germline V gene has CDR1 MNHEY and CDR2 SVGEGT. The CDR3 consists of 16 residues. V shed 6 bases and J shed 4 bases, with 21 bases lying between them. CDR3 amino acids: CASSKSVGRVSETQYF. In DNA, the CDR3 is TGTGCCAGCAGCAAGTCGGTGGGTCGGGTATCAGAGACCCAGTACTTC.

This clonotype has only a few counts. The chain employs TRBV6-2 or TRBV6-3 and TRBJ2-1, with 10 positions matching TRBD2. The CDR3 runs 14 residues. The junction had 0 bases not matched to a gene; V was cut back by 4 bases and J by 3 bases. Germline CDR1 and CDR2: MNHEY and SVGEGT. CDR3 residues: CASSWTSGYNEQFF. The CDR3, as DNA: TGTGCCAGCAGTTGGACTAGCGGCTACAATGAGCAGTTCTTC.

J is TRBJ2-7 and V is TRBV12-3 or TRBV12-4; D is possibly TRBD1 (5 bases). The V end lost 6 bases, the J end lost 3 bases, and 9 bases lay between the germline ends. The CDR3 has 12 amino acids. CDR3 amino acids: CASRGLSYEQYF. CDR3 DNA sequence: TGTGCCAGCAGGGGGCTAAGCTACGAGCAGTACTTC.

This clonotype was found a few times. CDR3 coding DNA: TGTGCCAGCAGTTCCTACAGGGGCGGCACTAACACTGAAGCTTTCTTT. Encoded protein: CASSSYRGGTNTEAFF. The chain couples TRBV27 to TRBJ1-1, with TRBD1 matching 7 bases. V lost 4 bases to trimming and J lost 2 bases; unmatched junction nucleotides: 10. The CDR3 length is 16 residues. Germline loops: CDR1 MNHEY, CDR2 SMNVEV (reference sequence).

This clonotype appeared a few times. This chain links TRBV20-1 with TRBJ2-2, with TRBD2 matching over 8 bases. This CDR3 comprises 13 residues. Germline values: CDR1 DFQATT, CDR2 SNEGSKA (reference sequence). The chain's CDR3 is CSITSGNTGELFF. The CDR3 nucleotides are TGCAGCATAACTAGCGGGAACACCGGGGAGCTGTTTTTT.

This chain joins TRBV12-3 or TRBV12-4 and TRBJ2-1, with 10 bases lining up with TRBD2. The CDR3 is 17 residues long. V lost 6 bases and J lost 4; bases outside the gene matches: 12. CDR3 amino acids: CASRPSGRALSYNEQFF. The CDR3 DNA sequence: TGTGCCAGCAGACCCAGCGGGAGGGCCTTGAGTTACAATGAGCAGTTCTTC.

This clonotype was recorded a few times. V is TRBV7-9 and J is TRBJ2-3; 9 nucleotides match TRBD2. In germline, CDR1 is SEHNR, CDR2 FQNEAQ (reference sequence). V lost 4 bases, J lost 5 bases, and 7 bases stayed unmatched. CDR3 length equals 15 residues. The CDR3 nucleotides read TGTGCCAGCAGCTCCTTAGCGGGAGCAAAAGATACGCAGTATTTT. Translating it yields CASSSLAGAKDTQYF.

This clonotype was counted a few times. The CDR3 coding sequence is TGTGCCAGCAGCTTAACCGGGAGCTCCTACAATGAGCAGTTCTTC. Amino acids: CASSLTGSSYNEQFF. This rearrangement joins TRBV7-8 to TRBJ2-1; tentative D call: TRBD2 (6 bases). The V gene lost 2 bases and the J gene lost 0 bases, with 8 bases spanning the gap. Germline V lookup: CDR1 SGHVS, CDR2 FQNEAQ. The CDR3 totals 15 residues.

The chain recombines TRBV6-6 with TRBJ2-7; TRBD2 agrees at 9 bases. CDR1 is MNHNY, CDR2 SVGAGI, per germline (reference sequence). The CDR3 spans 15 residues. With V trimmed by 4 bases and J by 0 bases, 4 bases remained unmatched. The CDR3 reads CASSSRTSVSYEQYF. CDR3 nucleotide sequence: TGTGCCAGCAGTTCTAGGACTAGCGTCTCCTACGAGCAGTACTTC.

The chain recombines TRBV5-1 with TRBJ1-5; 8 nucleotides align to TRBD1. J lost 7 bases, V lost 0 bases, and 6 bases had no gene match. The V gene's germline CDR1 is SGHRS and CDR2 YFSETQ. This CDR3 region has 15 residues. CDR3 protein: CASSLEGQARQPQHF. In DNA, the CDR3 is TGCGCCAGCAGCTTGGAGGGACAGGCGAGGCAGCCCCAGCATTTT.

This sequence joins TRBV19 and TRBJ2-7, with 7 bases lining up with TRBD1. This CDR3 has 13 amino acids. Germline assignment: CDR1 LNHDA and CDR2 SQIVND (reference sequence). Trimming cost V 10 bases and J 3 bases; bases outside gene matches: 9. CDR3 DNA sequence: TGTGCCACCTCCACAGGGGAAAGCTACGAGCAGTACTTC. The encoded protein is CATSTGESYEQYF.

This clonotype has a handful of counts. The gene calls are TRBV10-3 and TRBJ2-3; unclear D gene. The V gene's germline CDR1 is ENHRY and CDR2 SYGVKD. Trimming shortened V by 4 bases and J by 2 bases, and 10 bases separated the two germline ends. The CDR3 loop spans 14 amino acids. CDR3 sequence (DNA): TGTGCCATCAGTGCAACAGCTTTCACAGATACGCAGTATTTT. As protein: CAISATAFTDTQYF.

The table lists this clonotype with a few counts. The chain uses TRBV10-3 and TRBJ2-2; possibly TRBD2 for D (5 bases). V was shortened by 6 bases and J by 4 bases, with 12 bases between the two germline ends. The CDR3 is 14 amino acids. From germline, CDR1 is ENHRY and CDR2 SYGVKD. CDR3 DNA: TGTGCCATCAGGAGGGCCGCGGGCACCGGGGAGCTGTTTTTT. Its translation: CAIRRAAGTGELFF.

This sequence joins TRBV6-2 or TRBV6-3 and TRBJ2-7, with 9 bases fitting TRBD1. The CDR3 length is 15 residues. V was clipped by 6 bases and J by 2 bases; unmatched bases: 8. From germline, CDR1 is MNHEY and CDR2 SVGEGT. The CDR3 DNA reads TGTGCCAGCAGCTTCGGGACAGGGACGACCTACGAGCAGTACTTC. Translation: CASSFGTGTTYEQYF.

This clonotype was observed a handful of times. The chain couples TRBV28 to TRBJ2-7; D call uncertain. This CDR3 region has 12 residues. Trimming stripped 6 bases from V and 3 bases from J, with 9 bases between. CDR1 is MDHEN, CDR2 SYDVKM, per germline. The CDR3 DNA is TGTGCCAGCAGCGACCTAGGCTACGAGCAGTACTTC. Its translation is CASSDLGYEQYF.

This rearrangement joins TRBV6-2 or TRBV6-3 to TRBJ2-1; D is unresolved. The CDR3 covers 14 residues. The germline V gene has CDR1 MNHEY and CDR2 SVGEGT. The V end lost 7 bases, the J end lost 6 bases, and 16 bases lay between the germline ends. CDR3 bases: TGTGCCAGCAAGGGTACTGGGAAGGGCAATGAGCAGTTCTTC. As protein: CASKGTGKGNEQFF.

This clonotype has just a few counts. The rearrangement joins TRBV5-1 to TRBJ2-7, with D possibly matching TRBD2 (5 bases). The CDR3 consists of 19 residues. V lost 3 bases to trimming and J lost 6 bases, with 31 bases between them. CDR1 is SGHRS and CDR2 is YFSETQ in the germline V gene. Written as DNA, the CDR3 is TGCGCCAGCAGCTGGTGGGTGGACTCCAGCGCAAGGACTTCTGGCGAGCAGTACTTC. As protein: CASSWWVDSSARTSGEQYF.

This clonotype was counted only a few times. This rearrangement joins TRBV30 to TRBJ2-1; D possibly matches TRBD1 or TRBD2 (6 bases each). The CDR3 covers 16 residues. Germline V gene data show CDR1 as GTSNPN and CDR2 as SVGIG (reference sequence). V was shortened by 1 base and J by 2 bases, with 15 bases between the two germline ends. The CDR3 sequence is CAWSAKGGLPYNEQFF. The CDR3, as DNA: TGTGCCTGGAGTGCAAAGGGGGGTCTCCCCTACAATGAGCAGTTCTTC.

The rearrangement uses TRBV12-3 or TRBV12-4 and TRBJ2-7, with 8 bases lining up with TRBD2. CDR3 length: 15 residues. V lost 6 bases, J lost 3 bases, and 10 bases stayed unmatched. CDR3 DNA sequence: TGTGCCAGCAGCCACAGCGGGAGCAGGATCTACGAGCAGTACTTC. Translation gives CASSHSGSRIYEQYF.

V is TRBV29-1 and J is TRBJ2-1; possible D gene TRBD1, 6 bases. CDR3 length: 14 residues. Trimming left V 7 bases short and J 6 bases short, with 19 bases between. Germline V gene lookup returns CDR1 SQVTM and CDR2 ANQGSEA. The CDR3 loop reads CSAGPGARINEQFF. The CDR3 DNA reads TGCAGCGCCGGACCAGGGGCGAGGATCAATGAGCAGTTCTTC.

The chain uses TRBV30 and TRBJ2-7; weak D call: TRBD2 (6 bases). V lost 0 bases and J 0 bases, leaving 12 bases between the germline ends. The germline V gene has CDR1 GTSNPN and CDR2 SVGIG (reference sequence). CDR3 length: 15 amino acids. The CDR3 bases are TGTGCCTGGAGTGTACGCGGGACCAGCTCCTACGAGCAGTACTTC. Translated: CAWSVRGTSSYEQYF.

This clonotype was counted many times. The rearrangement links TRBV11-2 to TRBJ2-3; D perhaps matches TRBD2 (5 bases). Germline loops: CDR1 SGHAT, CDR2 FQNNGV. Trimming pared 0 bases from V and 5 bases from J, leaving 9 bases between. The CDR3 covers 14 residues. This CDR3 reads CASSLERTQDTQYF. The DNA of the CDR3 is TGTGCCAGCAGCTTAGAAAGGACTCAAGATACGCAGTATTTT.

This clonotype was seen many times. The J gene is TRBJ2-1, the V gene TRBV20-1; no firm D call. Germline CDR1 DFQATT, CDR2 SNEGSKA (reference sequence). The V end was cut by 0 bases, the J end by 5 bases, with 8 bases between. The CDR3 spans 13 residues. The CDR3 DNA is TGCAGTGCTAGAGATCCGACTCACAATGAGCAGTTCTTC. It yields the protein CSARDPTHNEQFF.

This clonotype was counted many times. V usage is TRBV6-6 and J usage is TRBJ2-1; perhaps TRBD1 as D (7 bases). V was pared by 11 bases and J by 7 bases, with 21 bases between. The CDR3 totals 14 residues. Germline V gene data show CDR1 as MNHNY and CDR2 as SVGAGI (reference sequence). The CDR3, as DNA: TGTGCCGGCGCAGGAGGGGGCTCCCTTAATGAGCAGTTCTTC. It translates to CAGAGGGSLNEQFF.

This clonotype occurred a few times. The CDR3 here is CASSFTGGSSEQYF. Written as DNA, the CDR3 is TGTGCCAGCAGCTTCACGGGAGGTTCTTCCGAGCAGTACTTC. This chain joins TRBV7-9 and TRBJ2-7; 7 positions match TRBD2. In germline, CDR1 is SEHNR, CDR2 FQNEAQ (reference sequence). This CDR3 region has 14 residues. J lost 6 bases, V lost 3 bases, and 8 bases had no gene match.